These 11 T cell receptor beta chains originate from one sample sequenced in a study of cytomegalovirus exposure and HLA in healthy donors. The primer mix had 60 Vbeta and 13 Jbeta primers. The protocol was immunoSEQ multiplex PCR, while the TCRdb copy is restricted to in-frame clones and leaves out a portion. The data hold some 170,000 clones, with more than 60% observed a single time. Sequenced input: PBMCs. These receptors originate from a human donor in good health.

The chain links TRBV7-9 to TRBJ2-7; tentatively, D is TRBD1 (6 bases). In germline, CDR1 is SEHNR, CDR2 FQNEAQ (reference sequence). The CDR3 has 12 residues. V lost 8 bases and J lost 3, with 11 bases in between. The CDR3 DNA follows: TGTGCCAGCGCAGGGGTAGACTACGAGCAGTACTTC. This encodes CASAGVDYEQYF.

This chain links TRBV9 with TRBJ1-5; tentatively, D is TRBD1 (5 bases). Trimming pared 0 bases from V and 0 bases from J, leaving 10 bases between. Germline V gene lookup returns CDR1 SGDLS and CDR2 YYNGEE. CDR3 length equals 16 residues. DNA for the CDR3: TGTGCCAGCAGCGTAGGGCGGGGGGATAGCAATCAGCCCCAGCATTTT. This gives the protein CASSVGRGDSNQPQHF.

This clone was counted between two and nine times. V gene TRBV30 combines with J gene TRBJ1-2; 8 bases line up with TRBD1. CDR1 is GTSNPN and CDR2 is SVGIG in the germline V gene (reference sequence). This CDR3 contains 13 residues. The J segment lost 3 bases and the V segment lost 4 bases, leaving 4 bases of the junction unmatched. CDR3 loop: CAWTRGLHYGYTF. The DNA for the CDR3 is TGTGCCTGGACCAGGGGGCTACACTATGGCTACACCTTC.

The chain couples TRBV7-2 to TRBJ1-4; weak D call: TRBD1 (5 bases). CDR1 is SGHTA and CDR2 is FQGNSA in the germline V gene. The ends were cut back, 5 bases at V and 7 bases at J, with 14 bases in the middle. The length of the CDR3 is 14 residues. The CDR3 sequence is CASSGGGSGEKLFF. The CDR3 bases are TGTGCCAGCAGCGGGGGGGGATCAGGTGAAAAACTGTTTTTT.

The chain carries TRBV30 and TRBJ2-3; TRBD1 agrees at 7 bases. CDR1 and CDR2 from the germline V gene are GTSNPN and SVGIG (reference sequence). The CDR3 totals 14 residues. V was clipped by 0 bases and J by 6 bases; unmatched bases: 6. The CDR3 nucleotides are TGTGCCTGGAGTGTCGCGGGCAGGGGGGATACGCAGTATTTT. Its protein product is CAWSVAGRGDTQYF. The full variable domain, its missing parts supplied by reference TRBV30 and TRBJ2-3, is SQTIHQWPATLVQPVGSPLSLECTVEGTSNPNLYWYRQAAGRGLQLLFYSVGIGQISSEVPQNLSASRPQDRQFILSSKKLLLSDSGFYLCAWSVAGRGDTQYFGPGTRLTVL.

V and J are TRBV4-2 and TRBJ2-1, with 7 bases lining up with TRBD2. V lost 2 bases to trimming and J lost 2 bases; unmatched junction nucleotides: 3. Looked up from germline, CDR1 is LGHNA and CDR2 is YNFKEQ. This CDR3 has 15 amino acids. The CDR3: CASSQNGGTYNEQFF. As DNA, the CDR3 is TGTGCCAGCAGCCAAAACGGGGGGACCTACAATGAGCAGTTCTTC.

This clone was counted between two and nine times. This rearrangement joins TRBV9 to TRBJ1-6; the D gene is possibly TRBD1 (5 bases). The germline V and J ends were trimmed by 7 bases and 9 bases, with 11 bases remaining between them. This CDR3 contains 12 residues. Germline CDR1 and CDR2: SGDLS and YYNGEE. The CDR3 sequence is CASGAGFSPLHF. DNA of the CDR3: TGTGCCAGCGGGGCGGGGTTTTCACCCCTCCACTTT.

The chain combines TRBV4-3 with TRBJ2-1; 7 nucleotides align to TRBD2. This CDR3 is 17 amino acids long. Per the germline V gene, CDR1 is LGHNA and CDR2 is YSLEER. Trimming at V came to 1 base and at J to 3 bases, leaving 9 bases not matched to a gene. CDR3 nucleotides: TGCGCCAGCAGCCAAGGGAGGGGCGGGGGAAACTACAATGAGCAGTTCTTC. Encoded protein: CASSQGRGGGNYNEQFF.

This clone was counted a single time. The genes are TRBV7-2 and TRBJ2-3, with D tentatively TRBD2 (5 bases). There are 15 residues in the CDR3. V lost 5 bases to trimming and J lost 2 bases, with 14 bases between them. Germline V gene sequence: CDR1 SGHTA, CDR2 FQGNSA. The CDR3 DNA reads as TGTGCCAGCAGCCCCGGCGGACTTCTCACAGATACGCAGTATTTT. Its translation is CASSPGGLLTDTQYF.

This clone was found once. V usage is TRBV29-1 and J usage is TRBJ1-2; possible D gene TRBD1, 6 bases. The CDR3 sequence is 11 residues long. The germline V gene encodes CDR1 SQVTM and CDR2 ANQGSEA. V was cut by 4 bases and J by 7 bases, with 10 bases left in between. The chain's CDR3 is CSVVQGGGYTF. In DNA, the CDR3 is TGCAGCGTTGTACAGGGTGGTGGCTACACCTTC.

The chain is built from TRBV9 and TRBJ2-3, with 9 bases aligning to TRBD2. There are 16 residues in the CDR3. The junction had 7 bases not matched to a gene; V was cut back by 2 bases and J by 3 bases. Germline V gives CDR1 SGDLS, CDR2 YYNGEE. The CDR3, as DNA: TGTGCCAGCAGCGTGTATAGCGGGGGAATGACAGATACGCAGTATTTT. Its translation: CASSVYSGGMTDTQYF.